These 20 T cell receptor beta chains share one sample of origin, sequenced in a study of T cells in Graves' hyperthyroidism and ophthalmopathy. RNA transcripts yielded amplified TCR beta CDR3 regions. With the HTBI primer set, the TCR CDR3 went through a first round of RT-PCR. TCRdb re-analysed the multiplex PCR reads in MiXCR, keeping a single row per CDR3 protein. The sample gives under 350,000 distinct CDR3 sequences, 18% of which show up once; less than 65% is in the top ten. Material for sequencing was blood. The origin of the receptors is a woman between 50 and 59 years old with Graves' hyperthyroidism.

This clonotype was seen ten or more times. The chain recombines TRBV11-1 with TRBJ2-7; 11 nucleotides line up with TRBD2. V was clipped by 3 bases and J by 4 bases; unmatched bases: 11. Germline assignment: CDR1 SGHAT and CDR2 FQDESV (reference sequence). The CDR3 has 17 residues. The CDR3 loop is CASSLGVLAGAGYEQYF. CDR3 nucleotides: TGTGCCAGCAGCTTGGGTGTACTAGCGGGAGCTGGGTACGAGCAGTACTTC.

This clonotype has a count of ten or more. The rearrangement links TRBV7-2 to TRBJ1-1, with no clear D. Trimming removed 5 bases from V and 1 base from J, with 11 bases in between. CDR1 SGHTA and CDR2 FQGNSA come from the germline V gene. The CDR3 loop spans 14 amino acids. The CDR3, as DNA: TGTGCCAGCAGCCCGAACCCCGGGAACACTGAAGCTTTCTTT. Protein sequence: CASSPNPGNTEAFF.

With respect to this clonotype: This may stem from a read error, because a much larger clone lies one nucleotide away. The chain uses TRBV2 and TRBJ2-5; 7 bases line up with TRBD2. The CDR3 loop spans 13 amino acids. The V gene's germline CDR1 is SNHLY and CDR2 FYNNEI. The CDR3 region is CASRSSGSEIQYF. The DNA for the CDR3 is TGTGCCAGCAGATCTAGCGGTTCAGAGATCCAGTACTTC.

This chain joins TRBV9 and TRBJ2-1, with D possibly matching TRBD1 (7 bases). The germline gives CDR1 SGDLS, CDR2 YYNGEE. This CDR3 spans 16 amino acids. Trimming pared 0 bases from V and 0 bases from J, leaving 10 bases between. The CDR3 region has the DNA TGTGCCAGCAGCGTAGGCGGGGACAGCTCCTACAATGAGCAGTTCTTC. Translation: CASSVGGDSSYNEQFF.

Ten or more counts support this clonotype. The rearrangement joins TRBV7-9 to TRBJ2-7; TRBD1 agrees at 9 bases. V lost 5 bases, J lost 2 bases, and 4 bases stayed unmatched. The CDR3 covers 14 residues. Germline-derived CDR1 and CDR2 are SEHNR and FQNEAQ (reference sequence). CDR3 sequence reads: CASSGRDRAYEQYF. CDR3 bases: TGTGCCAGCAGCGGCCGGGACAGGGCCTACGAGCAGTACTTC.

The chain couples TRBV18 to TRBJ1-5; weak D call: TRBD1 (5 bases). Germline V gene sequence: CDR1 KGHSH, CDR2 LQKENI. V lost 6 bases and J lost 4, with 13 bases in between. This CDR3 is built from 14 residues. This chain's CDR3 is CASSRDGINQPQHF. Written as DNA, the CDR3 is TGTGCCAGCTCGCGGGACGGAATAAATCAGCCCCAGCATTTT.

This clonotype was seen repeatedly, ten times or more. The rearrangement joins TRBV5-1 to TRBJ2-3, with 15 bases matching TRBD2. V lost 3 bases, J lost 5 bases, and 1 base stayed unmatched. CDR3 length equals 15 residues. CDR1 and CDR2 from the germline V gene are SGHRS and YFSETQ. CDR3 nucleotides: TGCGCCAGCAGCTCGGGACTAGCGGGAGGAGATACGCAGTATTTT. It is translated as CASSSGLAGGDTQYF.

This clonotype was seen more than once but under ten times. The DNA for the CDR3 is TGTGCCACCAGCAGAGATTGGGGGGTTCAAGAGACCCAGTACTTC. This codes for CATSRDWGVQETQYF. The J gene is TRBJ2-5, the V gene TRBV15, with D maybe TRBD2 (6 bases). The CDR3 sequence is 15 residues long. V was trimmed by 0 bases and J by 2 bases, leaving 10 bases between them. Germline values: CDR1 LNHNV, CDR2 YYDKDF (reference sequence).

The chain links TRBV7-2 to TRBJ2-3; the D gene is possibly TRBD2 (5 bases). Per germline, CDR1 SGHTA and CDR2 FQGNSA. The V and J ends lost 1 base and 2 bases respectively, with 10 bases between them. The CDR3 consists of 15 residues. CDR3 in DNA: TGTGCCAGCAGCTTAGTGGACGGGATCACAGATACGCAGTATTTT. Residues: CASSLVDGITDTQYF.

This clonotype was seen a few times. The J gene is TRBJ2-7, the V gene TRBV6-9; D is ambiguous. The germline V gene has CDR1 MNHGY and CDR2 SVAAGI. The CDR3 contains 8 residues. CDR3 DNA: TGTGCTCCTTACGAGCAGTACGTC. Protein product: CAPYEQYV.

This chain uses TRBV9 with TRBJ1-2; D call uncertain. This CDR3 has 14 amino acids. V lost 0 bases and J 4 bases, leaving 10 bases between the germline ends. CDR1 is SGDLS and CDR2 is YYNGEE in the germline V gene. CDR3 sequence (DNA): TGTGCCAGCAGCGTAGACCCGCTGGGCTATGGCTACACCTTC. This sequence encodes CASSVDPLGYGYTF.

The sample holds a few counts of this clonotype. CDR3 sequence (DNA): TGTGCCAGCAAAACCGGACAAAACAATGAGCAGTTCTTC. Its translation: CASKTGQNNEQFF. V and J are TRBV2 and TRBJ2-1; tentative D call: TRBD1 (5 bases). Germline V lookup: CDR1 SNHLY, CDR2 FYNNEI. The germline V and J ends were trimmed by 7 bases and 5 bases, with 12 bases remaining between them. This CDR3 has 13 amino acids.

This clonotype was picked up a small number of times. The V gene is TRBV5-1, the J gene TRBJ2-7; TRBD1 matches at 10 bases. Germline V lookup: CDR1 SGHRS, CDR2 YFSETQ. The CDR3 is 15 amino acids. J was trimmed by 5 bases and V by 3 bases; bases with no gene match: 8. The DNA of the CDR3 is TGCGCCAGCAGCTCCCGACCCGGGACAGGGGACGAGCAGTACTTC. Its protein product is CASSSRPGTGDEQYF.

This clonotype was recorded many times. The J gene is TRBJ2-1, the V gene TRBV7-2; no definite D call. V lost 4 bases to trimming and J lost 8 bases, with 21 bases between them. Germline CDR1 and CDR2: SGHTA and FQGNSA. The CDR3 loop spans 16 amino acids. This CDR3 reads CASSSTSPRFRYEQFF. CDR3 DNA: TGTGCCAGCAGCTCGACCTCGCCCCGCTTTAGGTATGAGCAGTTCTTC. Full variable domain (rest looked up from reference TRBV7-2 and TRBJ2-1): GAGVSQSPSNKVTEKGKDVELRCDPISGHTALYWYRQSLGQGLEFLIYFQGNSAPDKSGLPSDRFSAERTGGSVSTLTIQRTQQEDSAVYLCASSSTSPRFRYEQFFGPGTRLTVL.

This clonotype has just a few counts. This rearrangement joins TRBV28 to TRBJ2-4; TRBD2 matches at 8 bases. The germline V gene encodes CDR1 MDHEN and CDR2 SYDVKM. J gave up 0 bases and V 6 bases, and 10 bases lay outside the gene matches. CDR3 size: 17 residues. The CDR3 region has the DNA TGTGCCAGCAGATTAGTACTAGCGGTCTTAGCCAAAAACATTCAGTACTTC. Protein product: CASRLVLAVLAKNIQYF.

Many counts were recorded for this clonotype. J is TRBJ2-7 and V is TRBV5-1; 8 positions match TRBD2. CDR1 and CDR2 from the germline V gene are SGHRS and YFSETQ. CDR3 length equals 15 residues. V was pared by 4 bases and J by 3 bases, with 9 bases of the junction left unmatched. For the CDR3, the DNA is TGCGCCAGCAGCCCGGGGCTAAGCGGGAGCTACGAGCAGTACTTC. This codes for CASSPGLSGSYEQYF.

This clonotype appeared a few times. The genes are TRBV3-1 and TRBJ1-4, with D possibly TRBD1 on 5 matching bases. CDR1 and CDR2 from the germline V gene are LGHDT and YNNKEL (reference sequence). Trimming stripped 8 bases from V and 3 bases from J, with 13 bases between. This CDR3 contains 14 residues. The CDR3 DNA reads as TGTGCCAGCGGGACGTGGGGGGCTAATGAAAAACTGTTTTTT. It yields the protein CASGTWGANEKLFF.

The table lists this clonotype with many counts. The V gene is TRBV6-2 or TRBV6-3, the J gene TRBJ2-1; TRBD2 aligns across 13 bases. The V segment lost 6 bases and the J segment 5 bases; nucleotides outside the gene matches: 7. CDR1 MNHEY and CDR2 SVGEGT come from the germline V gene. The CDR3 length is 16 residues. This CDR3 reads CASSRGLAGVNNEQFF. The CDR3 DNA is TGTGCCAGCAGCCGCGGACTAGCGGGAGTAAACAATGAGCAGTTCTTC.

This clonotype was observed many times. This rearrangement joins TRBV3-1 to TRBJ2-3; perhaps TRBD2 as D (6 bases). V lost 7 bases and J 2 bases, leaving 16 bases between the germline ends. Germline V gene data show CDR1 as LGHDT and CDR2 as YNNKEL (reference sequence). The length of the CDR3 is 15 residues. CDR3 nucleotide sequence: TGTGCCAGCAACCTCCGGGAGTCGAACACAGATACGCAGTATTTT. Translation gives CASNLRESNTDTQYF.

This sequence joins TRBV28 and TRBJ1-5, with TRBD1 matching 9 bases. The CDR3 has 16 residues. Losses at the gene ends were 3 bases for V and 4 bases for J; bases not matched to a gene: 7. In germline, CDR1 is MDHEN, CDR2 SYDVKM. CDR3 sequence (DNA): TGTGCCAGCAGTTTTAGGGACAGGGCGAGAAATCAGCCCCAGCATTTT. Amino acids: CASSFRDRARNQPQHF.